This T cell receptor (beta chain) was observed in a study of blood T cell repertoires in COVID-19. As for the study in general: Some COVID-19 samples were acute and others convalescent; all came from the United States, Italy and Spain. Sample material is recorded as cDNA or gDNA derived from T cells, B-cell-depleted T cells, or PBMCs.

Source study methods: Reference gene primer amplification yielded estimated nucleated cell counts. TCRdb keeps only in-frame clones here, not all; method: immunoSEQ multiplex PCR. That table is the source of V, J and clone size, and D and trimming were worked out from the DNA. The sample gives fewer than 150,000 clones, approximately 90% of which show up once; over 4% is in the top ten. The V gene's germline CDR1 is PRHDT and CDR2 FYEKMQ (reference sequence). V gave up 5 bases and J gave up 4 bases, with 23 bases separating them. The CDR3 loop spans 17 amino acids. The source material was peripheral blood. The genes are TRBV13 and TRBJ2-5; perhaps TRBD1 as D (5 bases). The sequence came from a woman between 50 and 59 years old with acute or convalescent COVID-19. DNA for the CDR3: TGTGCCAGCAGCCCCCGCCCCAGACAGTCAAGAGGAGAGACCCAGTACTTC. Protein sequence: CASSPRPRQSRGETQYF.